This T cell receptor beta chain was retrieved from a study of radiotherapy plus CTLA-4 blockade in lung cancer (dated by TCRdb to 2017 to 2018). Concerning the study at large: Among enrolled patients, about 17% had an objective response and 31% reached disease control. The study at large found these results: After treatment with radiotherapy and ipilimumab, TCR clones that came from tumors expanded in the peripheral blood. Increased serum interferon-beta after radiation, together with early dynamic changes in blood T cell clones, were reported to be the strongest predictors of response.

To note about this clone: Which antigen it targets is not known. Per-base quality was not reported, and no clone a single base away is much larger than it.

Focal radiation therapy combined with CTLA-4 blockade (ipilimumab) was tested in patients with chemo-refractory metastatic non-small-cell lung cancer. After removal of 5 bases from V and 4 bases from J, the junction retains 8 bases not matched to a gene. Taken from the germline V gene, the CDR1 and CDR2 loops are SGHRS and YFSETQ. From cysteine to phenylalanine, the CDR3 is 15 amino acids long. Only CDR3 DNA is held: 45 bases, read in frame from base 1. The library was made by the immunoSEQ multiplex PCR assay. Sourced from immuneACCESS, this table was stored by TCRdb with only in-frame sequences that have V and J called. A share of the clones is absent; for the studies checked, an unresolved V gene accounts for under half, and the remainder has no known explanation. In this sample the table shows about 73,000 clones, around 87% of which occur a single time. The ten largest account for around two fifths of the sample.

Here the sequenced sample was peripheral blood, taken from a patient treated with radiotherapy plus ipilimumab. This receptor was identified in a human donor with non-small cell lung cancer that progressed on radiotherapy plus ipilimumab. The chain is encoded by TRBV5-1 joined to TRBJ2-5; TRBD2 lines up with 10 middle nucleotides. The CDR3 region reads CASSITASGRETQYF. DNA sequence: TGCGCCAGCAGTATCACCGCTAGCGGGAGAGAGACCCAGTACTTC.